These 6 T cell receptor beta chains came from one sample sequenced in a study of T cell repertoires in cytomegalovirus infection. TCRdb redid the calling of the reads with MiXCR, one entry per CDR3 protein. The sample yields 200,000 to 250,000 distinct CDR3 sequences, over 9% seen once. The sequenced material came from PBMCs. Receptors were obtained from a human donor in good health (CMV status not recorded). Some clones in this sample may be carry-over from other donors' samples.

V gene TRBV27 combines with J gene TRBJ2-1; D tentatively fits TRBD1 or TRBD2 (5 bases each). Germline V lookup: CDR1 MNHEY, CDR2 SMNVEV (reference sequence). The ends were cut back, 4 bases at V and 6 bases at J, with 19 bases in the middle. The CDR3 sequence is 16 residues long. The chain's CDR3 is CASSSSGTLGGNEQFF. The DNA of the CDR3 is TGTGCCAGCAGTTCTTCCGGGACCCTTGGAGGCAATGAGCAGTTCTTC.

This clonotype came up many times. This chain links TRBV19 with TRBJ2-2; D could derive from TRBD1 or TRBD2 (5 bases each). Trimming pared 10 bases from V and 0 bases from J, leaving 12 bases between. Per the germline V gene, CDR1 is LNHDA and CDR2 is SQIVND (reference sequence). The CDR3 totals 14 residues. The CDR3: CATRDVSNTGELFF. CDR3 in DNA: TGTGCCACCAGGGACGTATCGAACACCGGGGAGCTGTTTTTT.

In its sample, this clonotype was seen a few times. The chain's CDR3 is CASRERGANVLTF. The CDR3 nucleotides read TGTGCCAGCAGAGAGAGGGGGGCCAACGTCCTGACTTTC. This chain connects TRBV11-3 to TRBJ2-6; D gene uncertain. Trimming removed 6 bases from V and 4 bases from J, with 7 bases in between. CDR3 length equals 13 residues. From germline, CDR1 is SGHNT and CDR2 YENEEA.

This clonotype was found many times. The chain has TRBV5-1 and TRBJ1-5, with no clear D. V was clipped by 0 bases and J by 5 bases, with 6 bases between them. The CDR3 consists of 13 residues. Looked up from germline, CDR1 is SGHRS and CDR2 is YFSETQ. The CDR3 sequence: CASSLGVDQPQHF. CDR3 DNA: TGCGCCAGCAGCTTGGGTGTAGATCAGCCCCAGCATTTT.

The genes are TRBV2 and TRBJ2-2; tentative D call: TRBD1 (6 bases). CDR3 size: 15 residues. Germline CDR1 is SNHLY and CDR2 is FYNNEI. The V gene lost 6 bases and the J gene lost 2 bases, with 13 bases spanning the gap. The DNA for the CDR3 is TGTGCCAGCAGGACCGGGACACACAACACCGGGGAGCTGTTTTTT. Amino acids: CASRTGTHNTGELFF.

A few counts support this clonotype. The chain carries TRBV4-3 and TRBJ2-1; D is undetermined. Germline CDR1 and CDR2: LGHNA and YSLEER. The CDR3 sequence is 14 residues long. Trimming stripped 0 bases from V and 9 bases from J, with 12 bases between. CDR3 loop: CASSQDPAPVEQFF. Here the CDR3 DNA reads TGCGCCAGCAGCCAAGACCCAGCGCCGGTTGAGCAGTTCTTC.